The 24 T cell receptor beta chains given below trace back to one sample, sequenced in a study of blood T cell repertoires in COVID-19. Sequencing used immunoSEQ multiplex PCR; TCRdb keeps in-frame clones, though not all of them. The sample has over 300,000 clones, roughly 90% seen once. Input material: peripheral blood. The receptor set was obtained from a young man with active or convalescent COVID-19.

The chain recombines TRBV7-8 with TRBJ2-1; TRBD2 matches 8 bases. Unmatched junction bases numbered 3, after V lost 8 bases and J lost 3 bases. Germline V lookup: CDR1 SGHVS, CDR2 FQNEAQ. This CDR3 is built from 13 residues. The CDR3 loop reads CASLSGIYNEQFF. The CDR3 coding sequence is TGTGCCAGCCTTAGCGGGATCTACAATGAGCAGTTCTTC.

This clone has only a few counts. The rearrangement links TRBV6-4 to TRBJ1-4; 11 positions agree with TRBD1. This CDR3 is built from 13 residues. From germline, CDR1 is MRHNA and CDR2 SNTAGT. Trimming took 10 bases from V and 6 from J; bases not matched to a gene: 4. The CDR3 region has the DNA TGTGCCACAAGGGACAGGGGGGATGAAAAACTGTTTTTT. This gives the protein CATRDRGDEKLFF.

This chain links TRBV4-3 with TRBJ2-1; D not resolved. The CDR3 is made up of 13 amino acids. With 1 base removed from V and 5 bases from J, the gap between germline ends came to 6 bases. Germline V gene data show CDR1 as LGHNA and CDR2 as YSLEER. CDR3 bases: TGCGCCAGCAGCCAAGGCCGGGACAATGAGCAGTTCTTC. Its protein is CASSQGRDNEQFF.

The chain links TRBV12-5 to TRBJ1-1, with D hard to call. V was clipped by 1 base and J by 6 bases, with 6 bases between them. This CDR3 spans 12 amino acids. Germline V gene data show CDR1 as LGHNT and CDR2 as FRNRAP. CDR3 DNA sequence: TGTGCTAGTGGTTTGGGAGGGCCTGAAGCTTTCTTT. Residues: CASGLGGPEAFF.

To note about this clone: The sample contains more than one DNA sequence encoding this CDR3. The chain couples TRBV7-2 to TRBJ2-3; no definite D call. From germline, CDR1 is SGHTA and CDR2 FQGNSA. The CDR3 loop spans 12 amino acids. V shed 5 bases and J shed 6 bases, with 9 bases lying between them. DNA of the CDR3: TGTGCCAGCAGCCGAGCTCGGGATACGCAGTATTTT. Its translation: CASSRARDTQYF.

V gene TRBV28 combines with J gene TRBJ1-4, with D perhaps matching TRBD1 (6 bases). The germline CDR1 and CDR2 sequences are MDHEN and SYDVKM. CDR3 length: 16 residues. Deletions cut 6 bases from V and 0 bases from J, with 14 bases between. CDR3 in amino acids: CASSSGQFATNEKLFF. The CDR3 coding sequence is TGTGCCAGCAGCTCCGGACAGTTTGCAACTAATGAAAAACTGTTTTTT.

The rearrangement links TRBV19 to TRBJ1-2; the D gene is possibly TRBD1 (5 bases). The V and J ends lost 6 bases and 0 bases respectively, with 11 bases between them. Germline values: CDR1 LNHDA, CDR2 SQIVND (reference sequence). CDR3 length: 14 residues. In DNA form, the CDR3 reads TGTGCCAGTAGAGGGGCAGAGTCTAACTATGGCTACACCTTC. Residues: CASRGAESNYGYTF.

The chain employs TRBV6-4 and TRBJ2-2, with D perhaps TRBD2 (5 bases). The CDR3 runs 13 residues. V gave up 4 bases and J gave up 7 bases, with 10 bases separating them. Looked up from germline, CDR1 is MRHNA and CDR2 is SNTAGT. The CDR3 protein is CASSGEIGGELFF. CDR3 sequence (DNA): TGTGCCAGCAGTGGGGAGATCGGCGGGGAGCTGTTTTTT.

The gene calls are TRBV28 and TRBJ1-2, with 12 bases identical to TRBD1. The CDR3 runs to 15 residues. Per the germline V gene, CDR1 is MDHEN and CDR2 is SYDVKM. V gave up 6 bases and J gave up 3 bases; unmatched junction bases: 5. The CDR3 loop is CASSPGTGGYYGYTF. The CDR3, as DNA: TGTGCCAGCAGCCCCGGGACAGGGGGCTACTATGGCTACACCTTC.

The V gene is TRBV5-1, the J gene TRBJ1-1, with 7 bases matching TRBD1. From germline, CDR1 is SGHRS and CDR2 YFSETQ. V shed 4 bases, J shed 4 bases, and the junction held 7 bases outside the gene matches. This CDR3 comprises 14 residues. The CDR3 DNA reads TGCGCCAGCAGCCCTGGACAGGCACTCACTGAAGCTTTCTTT. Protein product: CASSPGQALTEAFF.

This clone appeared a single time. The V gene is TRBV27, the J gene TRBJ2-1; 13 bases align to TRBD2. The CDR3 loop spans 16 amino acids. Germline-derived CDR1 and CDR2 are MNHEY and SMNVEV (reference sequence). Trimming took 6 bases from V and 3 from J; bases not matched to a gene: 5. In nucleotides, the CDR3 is TGTGCCAGCAGGGCCGGGACTAGCGGGAACTACAATGAGCAGTTCTTC. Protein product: CASRAGTSGNYNEQFF.

In DNA, the CDR3 is TGCAGTGCTAGTAGCGCTCTAGCGGGAGGAATCAATGAGCAGTTCTTC. Its translation is CSASSALAGGINEQFF. The chain links TRBV20-1 to TRBJ2-1, with 11 nucleotides matching TRBD2. The CDR3 contains 16 residues. The V and J ends lost 3 bases and 6 bases, in that order; junction bases with no gene match: 10. Looked up from germline, CDR1 is DFQATT and CDR2 is SNEGSKA (reference sequence).

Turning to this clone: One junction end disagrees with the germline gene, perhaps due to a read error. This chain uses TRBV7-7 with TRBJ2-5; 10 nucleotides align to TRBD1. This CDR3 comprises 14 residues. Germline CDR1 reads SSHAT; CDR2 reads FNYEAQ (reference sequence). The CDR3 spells CASSFRDRGQTQYF. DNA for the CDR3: TGTGCTAGCAGCTTTAGGGACAGGGGACAAACCCAGTACTTC.

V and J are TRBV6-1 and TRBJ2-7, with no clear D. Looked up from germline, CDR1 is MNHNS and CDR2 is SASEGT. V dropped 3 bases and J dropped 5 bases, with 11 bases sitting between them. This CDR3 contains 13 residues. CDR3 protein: CASSEVRLDEQYF. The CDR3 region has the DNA TGTGCCAGCAGTGAGGTGAGGCTCGACGAGCAGTACTTC.

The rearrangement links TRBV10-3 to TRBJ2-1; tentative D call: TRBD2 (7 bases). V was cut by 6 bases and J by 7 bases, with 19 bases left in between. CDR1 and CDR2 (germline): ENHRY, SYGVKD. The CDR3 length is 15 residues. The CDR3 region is CAISPGGGTVNEQFF. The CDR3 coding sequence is TGTGCCATCAGCCCGGGCGGGGGCACGGTTAATGAGCAGTTCTTC.

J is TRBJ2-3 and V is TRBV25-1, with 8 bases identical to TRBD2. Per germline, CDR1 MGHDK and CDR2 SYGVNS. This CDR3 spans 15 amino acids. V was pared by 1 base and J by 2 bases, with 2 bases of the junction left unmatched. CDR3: CASSELAGLTDTQYF. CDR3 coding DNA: TGTGCCAGCAGTGAATTAGCGGGGCTCACAGATACGCAGTATTTT.

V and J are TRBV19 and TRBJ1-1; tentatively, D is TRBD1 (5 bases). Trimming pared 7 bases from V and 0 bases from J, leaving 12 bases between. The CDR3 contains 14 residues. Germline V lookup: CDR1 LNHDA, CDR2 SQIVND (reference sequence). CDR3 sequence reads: CASKTGVLNTEAFF. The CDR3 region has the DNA TGTGCCAGTAAGACGGGGGTATTGAACACTGAAGCTTTCTTT. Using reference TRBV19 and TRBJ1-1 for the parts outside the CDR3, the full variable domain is DGGITQSPKYLFRKEGQNVTLSCEQNLNHDAMYWYRQDPGQGLRLIYYSQIVNDFQKGDIAEGYSVSREKKESFPLTVTSAQKNPTAFYLCASKTGVLNTEAFFGQGTRLTVV.

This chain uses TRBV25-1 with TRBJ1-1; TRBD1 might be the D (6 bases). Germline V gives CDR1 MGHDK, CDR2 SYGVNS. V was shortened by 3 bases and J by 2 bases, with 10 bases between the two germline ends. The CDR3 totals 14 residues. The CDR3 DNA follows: TGTGCCAGCAGTGATTTAGGGGGAAACACTGAAGCTTTCTTT. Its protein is CASSDLGGNTEAFF.

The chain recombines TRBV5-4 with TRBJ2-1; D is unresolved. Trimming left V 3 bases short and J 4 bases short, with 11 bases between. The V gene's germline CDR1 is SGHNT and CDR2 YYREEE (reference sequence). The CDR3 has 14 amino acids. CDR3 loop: CASSSNPRYNEQFF. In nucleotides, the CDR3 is TGTGCCAGCAGCTCAAACCCTAGGTACAATGAGCAGTTCTTC.

This chain's CDR3 is CASSQDQGGGGEAFF. The CDR3 DNA sequence: TGCGCCAGCAGCCAAGATCAGGGTGGGGGCGGTGAAGCTTTCTTT. The V and J genes are TRBV4-3 and TRBJ1-1, with D possibly matching TRBD1 (6 bases). The CDR3 is made up of 15 amino acids. Germline V lookup: CDR1 LGHNA, CDR2 YSLEER. V lost 0 bases to trimming and J lost 7 bases, with 15 bases between them.

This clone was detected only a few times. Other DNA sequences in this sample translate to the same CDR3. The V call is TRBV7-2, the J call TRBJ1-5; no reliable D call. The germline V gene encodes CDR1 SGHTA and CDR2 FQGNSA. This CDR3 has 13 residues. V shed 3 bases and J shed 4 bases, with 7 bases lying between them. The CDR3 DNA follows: TGTGCCAGCAGCTTTCGGGGAAATCAGCCCCAGCATTTT. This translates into CASSFRGNQPQHF. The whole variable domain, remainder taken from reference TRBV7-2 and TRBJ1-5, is GAGVSQSPSNKVTEKGKDVELRCDPISGHTALYWYRQSLGQGLEFLIYFQGNSAPDKSGLPSDRFSAERTGGSVSTLTIQRTQQEDSAVYLCASSFRGNQPQHFGDGTRLSIL.

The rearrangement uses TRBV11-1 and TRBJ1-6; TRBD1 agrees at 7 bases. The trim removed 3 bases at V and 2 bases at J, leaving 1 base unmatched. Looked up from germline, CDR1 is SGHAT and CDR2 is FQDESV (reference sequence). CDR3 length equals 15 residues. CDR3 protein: CASSLGQTYNSPLHF. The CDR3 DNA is TGTGCCAGCAGCTTGGGACAGACCTATAATTCACCCCTCCACTTT.

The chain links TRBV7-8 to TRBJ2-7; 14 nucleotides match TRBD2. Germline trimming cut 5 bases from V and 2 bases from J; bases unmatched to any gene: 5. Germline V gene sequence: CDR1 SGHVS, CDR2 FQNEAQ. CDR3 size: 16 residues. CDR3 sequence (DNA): TGTGCCAGCAGCGCGACTAGCGGGAGGGCCACCTACGAGCAGTACTTC. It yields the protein CASSATSGRATYEQYF.

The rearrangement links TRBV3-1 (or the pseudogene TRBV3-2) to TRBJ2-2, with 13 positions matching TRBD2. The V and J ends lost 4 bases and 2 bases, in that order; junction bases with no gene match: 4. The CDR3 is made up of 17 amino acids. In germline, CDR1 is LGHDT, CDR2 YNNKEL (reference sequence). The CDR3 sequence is CASSPEGLAGNTGELFF. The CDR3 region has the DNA TGTGCCAGCAGCCCCGAGGGACTAGCGGGAAACACCGGGGAGCTGTTTTTT.